Listed here are 26 T cell receptor beta chains from one sample, sequenced in a study of blood T cell repertoires in COVID-19. TCRdb keeps only in-frame clones here, not all; method: immunoSEQ multiplex PCR. The table has over 100,000 clones, 79% seen once. Specimen: peripheral blood. The source is a woman of 80 years or more with acute or convalescent COVID-19.

This clone has a handful of counts. The V and J genes are TRBV2 and TRBJ2-7; 7 bases map to TRBD2. This CDR3 is 15 amino acids long. Looked up from germline, CDR1 is SNHLY and CDR2 is FYNNEI. The junction had 6 bases not matched to a gene; V was cut back by 1 base and J by 3 bases. The DNA for the CDR3 is TGTGCCAGCAGTGAAGGAAGGGACTACAACTACGAGCAGTACTTC. Protein product: CASSEGRDYNYEQYF.

V gene TRBV7-2 combines with J gene TRBJ1-2; D is perhaps TRBD1 (5 bases). The CDR3 has 13 amino acids. The germline V gene has CDR1 SGHTA and CDR2 FQGNSA. Between the trimmed V and J ends, which lost 1 base and 8 bases, there was a span of 11 bases. The CDR3: CASSLGGGPGYTF. CDR3 nucleotide sequence: TGTGCCAGCAGCTTAGGGGGGGGACCGGGCTACACCTTC.

This clone was counted between two and nine times. The CDR3 region is CASSLGGDYSPLHF. In nucleotides, the CDR3 is TGTGCCAGCAGCTTGGGCGGGGACTATTCACCCCTCCACTTT. The chain carries TRBV5-6 and TRBJ1-6, with D maybe TRBD1 (5 bases). The V end was cut by 0 bases, the J end by 8 bases, with 9 bases between. This CDR3 region has 14 residues. Germline V CDR1 and CDR2: SGHDT, YYEEEE.

This chain joins TRBV24-1 and TRBJ2-1; weak D call: TRBD1 (6 bases). Germline lookup yields CDR1 KGHDR and CDR2 SFDVKD. The germline V and J ends were trimmed by 0 bases and 6 bases, with 20 bases remaining between them. This CDR3 is 18 amino acids long. The CDR3 here is CATSDLVRAGARGNEQFF. The CDR3 region has the DNA TGTGCCACCAGTGATTTGGTACGGGCAGGGGCGAGGGGCAATGAGCAGTTCTTC.

The chain links TRBV10-3 to TRBJ1-2; 8 bases align to TRBD1. V dropped 0 bases and J dropped 7; count of bases not matched to a gene: 4. The CDR3 runs 14 residues. Germline values: CDR1 ENHRY, CDR2 SYGVKD. CDR3 sequence: CAISESQGDRGYTF. As DNA, the CDR3 is TGTGCCATCAGTGAGTCACAGGGGGATCGTGGCTACACCTTC.

The genes are TRBV19 and TRBJ1-1, with TRBD1 as a possible D gene (5 bases). Trimming left V 10 bases short and J 6 bases short, with 12 bases between. Germline assignment: CDR1 LNHDA and CDR2 SQIVND (reference sequence). CDR3 length: 11 amino acids. CDR3 loop: CAISRGAEAFF. The CDR3 coding sequence is TGTGCCATCTCTAGGGGTGCTGAAGCTTTCTTT.

This clone has more than one count but fewer than ten. This chain joins TRBV5-1 and TRBJ2-6, with 10 bases matching TRBD2. Germline CDR1 and CDR2: SGHRS and YFSETQ. The CDR3 runs to 15 residues. V was pared by 4 bases and J by 2 bases, with 0 bases of the junction left unmatched. CDR3 nucleotide sequence: TGCGCCAGCAGCAGCGGGAGGGCTGGGGCCAACGTCCTGACTTTC. Amino acid sequence: CASSSGRAGANVLTF.

The chain carries TRBV29-1 and TRBJ1-1, with TRBD1 identical over 11 bases. Germline assignment: CDR1 SQVTM and CDR2 ANQGSEA. Germline trimming cut 5 bases from V and 1 base from J; bases unmatched to any gene: 9. The CDR3 runs to 16 residues. Here the CDR3 DNA reads TGCAGCGTTAGGGGGACAGGGGGTTTTGAGAACACTGAAGCTTTCTTT. Amino acid sequence: CSVRGTGGFENTEAFF.

The sample holds a few counts of this clone. The rearrangement uses TRBV6-5 and TRBJ1-1; 7 bases map to TRBD1. Germline CDR1 and CDR2: MNHEY and SVGAGI. This CDR3 contains 13 residues. With 4 bases clipped from V and 5 bases from J, the junction kept 4 bases outside the gene matches. Here the CDR3 reads CASSFTGVTEAFF. In nucleotides, the CDR3 is TGTGCCAGCAGTTTCACAGGGGTGACTGAAGCTTTCTTT.

This clone was seen more than once but under ten times. V gene TRBV28 combines with J gene TRBJ1-6, with 7 bases fitting TRBD1. Germline V gives CDR1 MDHEN, CDR2 SYDVKM. The V gene end was trimmed by 5 bases and the J gene end by 13 bases; junction bases not matched to a gene: 17. The CDR3 runs to 16 residues. DNA for the CDR3: TGTGCCAGCAGTCCCTGGGGACAGCCAGCTCAAGGGCCCCTCCACTTT. This sequence encodes CASSPWGQPAQGPLHF. The full variable domain, with the rest looked up from reference TRBV28 and TRBJ1-6, is DVKVTQSSRYLVKRTGEKVFLECVQDMDHENMFWYRQDPGLGLRLIYFSYDVKMKEKGDIPEGYSVSREKKERFSLILESASTNQTSMYLCASSPWGQPAQGPLHFGNGTRLTVT.

This chain joins TRBV6-5 and TRBJ2-7; D gene unclear. This CDR3 has 14 amino acids. Per the germline V gene, CDR1 is MNHEY and CDR2 is SVGAGI. Trimming cost V 5 bases and J 9 bases, with 20 bases left between them. CDR3 coding DNA: TGTGCCAGCAGTACGCCCTTTGGGCGAGCCGGGCAGTACTTC. Translating it yields CASSTPFGRAGQYF.

J is TRBJ2-1 and V is TRBV20-1; the D gene is possibly TRBD2 (5 bases). The CDR3 runs to 12 residues. Germline V lookup: CDR1 DFQATT, CDR2 SNEGSKA (reference sequence). Trimming stripped 3 bases from V and 7 bases from J, with 10 bases between. CDR3 in DNA: TGCAGTGCTAGTGCCCGGGGAAATGAGCAGTTCTTC. This codes for CSASARGNEQFF.

The CDR3 DNA reads as TGTGCCAGCAGCTTAAGGGAGCTAGCGGGAGGCACCGGGGAGCTGTTTTTT. Translating gives CASSLRELAGGTGELFF. The gene calls are TRBV11-3 and TRBJ2-2, with 11 nucleotides matching TRBD2. Germline V lookup: CDR1 SGHNT, CDR2 YENEEA. This CDR3 is 17 amino acids long. V shed 2 bases, J shed 4 bases, and the junction held 6 bases outside the gene matches.

Here the CDR3 DNA reads TGTGCCAGCAGCCTCCGGACAGATCCCACTAATGAAAAACTGTTTTTT. It translates to CASSLRTDPTNEKLFF. The rearrangement joins TRBV3-1 (or the pseudogene TRBV3-2) to TRBJ1-4; perhaps TRBD1 as D (6 bases). This CDR3 is 16 amino acids long. V dropped 4 bases and J dropped 2 bases, with 14 bases sitting between them. In germline, CDR1 is LGHDT, CDR2 YNNKEL (reference sequence).

V is TRBV19 and J is TRBJ2-3; 9 bases map to TRBD2. Germline V gives CDR1 LNHDA, CDR2 SQIVND (reference sequence). V was pared by 6 bases and J by 3 bases, with 7 bases of the junction left unmatched. The CDR3 runs to 15 residues. CDR3 loop: CASSGGAGGTDTQYF. The CDR3 DNA reads TGTGCCAGTAGCGGGGGAGCGGGAGGAACAGATACGCAGTATTTT.

The genes are TRBV19 and TRBJ1-1; 12 bases match TRBD1. V lost 7 bases and J lost 5; bases outside the gene matches: 14. In germline, CDR1 is LNHDA, CDR2 SQIVND (reference sequence). CDR3 length: 17 amino acids. CDR3 loop: CASTLGGQGAGGTEAFF. CDR3 sequence (DNA): TGTGCCAGTACCCTTGGGGGACAGGGGGCCGGAGGGACTGAAGCTTTCTTT. Supplemented by reference TRBV19 and TRBJ1-1, the full variable domain reads DGGITQSPKYLFRKEGQNVTLSCEQNLNHDAMYWYRQDPGQGLRLIYYSQIVNDFQKGDIAEGYSVSREKKESFPLTVTSAQKNPTAFYLCASTLGGQGAGGTEAFFGQGTRLTVV.

The V and J genes are TRBV6-1 and TRBJ1-2; tentative D call: TRBD1 (6 bases). Between the trimmed V and J ends, which lost 2 bases and 4 bases, there was a span of 11 bases. The CDR3 length is 14 residues. Germline V CDR1 and CDR2: MNHNS, SASEGT. The CDR3 region is CASSETGLSYGYTF. The CDR3 DNA reads as TGTGCCAGCAGTGAAACAGGGCTCAGCTATGGCTACACCTTC.

The rearrangement links TRBV5-1 to TRBJ1-1; 9 nucleotides line up with TRBD1. V dropped 7 bases and J dropped 3; count of bases not matched to a gene: 7. The CDR3 length is 14 residues. Germline assignment: CDR1 SGHRS and CDR2 YFSETQ. The CDR3 nucleotides are TGCGCCAGCGTCACAGGGGGCGCGGACACTGAAGCTTTCTTT. It encodes CASVTGGADTEAFF.

The chain carries TRBV15 and TRBJ1-1; 9 bases are shared with TRBD1. CDR3 length: 14 residues. CDR1 LNHNV and CDR2 YYDKDF come from the germline V gene (reference sequence). J was trimmed by 4 bases and V by 5 bases; bases with no gene match: 5. The DNA for the CDR3 is TGTGCCACCAGCCGGGACAGGGATTTCACTGAAGCTTTCTTT. Translating gives CATSRDRDFTEAFF.

The J gene is TRBJ2-2, the V gene TRBV30; 8 bases match TRBD2. Trimming removed 2 bases from V and 5 bases from J; junction bases left unmatched: 4. CDR1 is GTSNPN, CDR2 SVGIG, per germline (reference sequence). This CDR3 comprises 14 residues. The CDR3 DNA is TGTGCCTGGAGTAGCGGGAGTCGTACCGGGGAGCTGTTTTTT. Residues: CAWSSGSRTGELFF. The full variable domain, rest sourced from reference TRBV30 and TRBJ2-2, is SQTIHQWPATLVQPVGSPLSLECTVEGTSNPNLYWYRQAAGRGLQLLFYSVGIGQISSEVPQNLSASRPQDRQFILSSKKLLLSDSGFYLCAWSSGSRTGELFFGEGSRLTVL.

A single count supports this clone. This chain joins TRBV7-2 and TRBJ2-7, with 10 bases fitting TRBD2. CDR1 is SGHTA, CDR2 FQGNSA, per germline. The CDR3 consists of 15 residues. After removal of 5 bases from V and 6 bases from J, the junction contained 10 bases not matched to a gene. The CDR3 DNA is TGTGCCAGCAGCCCCGCCTTAGCGGGGGGAGGCGAGCAGTACTTC. Protein product: CASSPALAGGGEQYF.

A few counts support this clone. V is TRBV28 and J is TRBJ1-2; D unresolved. The CDR3 runs 13 residues. V was clipped by 10 bases and J by 1 base, with 13 bases between them. The germline V gene encodes CDR1 MDHEN and CDR2 SYDVKM. Here the CDR3 reads CATYSNLNYGYTF. The CDR3 DNA follows: TGTGCCACATACAGCAACCTTAACTATGGCTACACCTTC.

The chain links TRBV5-1 to TRBJ1-4; the match to TRBD1 covers 10 bases. Germline-derived CDR1 and CDR2 are SGHRS and YFSETQ. CDR3 size: 14 residues. V dropped 5 bases and J dropped 5; count of bases not matched to a gene: 3. The CDR3 loop is CASRGQGSNEKLFF. The CDR3, as DNA: TGCGCCAGCAGGGGACAGGGGTCAAATGAAAAACTGTTTTTT.

This sequence joins TRBV13 and TRBJ2-5; TRBD2 matches 12 bases. The CDR3 spans 15 residues. Losses at the gene ends were 4 bases for V and 5 bases for J; bases not matched to a gene: 5. The germline gives CDR1 PRHDT, CDR2 FYEKMQ (reference sequence). The CDR3 sequence is CASSSSGGARETQYF. The CDR3 nucleotides are TGTGCCAGCAGCTCTAGCGGGGGGGCCCGGGAGACCCAGTACTTC.

The rearrangement joins TRBV6-2 or TRBV6-3 to TRBJ1-6, with D perhaps matching TRBD1 (5 bases). Between the trimmed V and J ends, which lost 4 bases and 8 bases, there was a span of 12 bases. This CDR3 has 14 residues. Per germline, CDR1 MNHEY and CDR2 SVGEGT. CDR3 loop: CASSLGGEDSPLHF. Here the CDR3 DNA reads TGTGCCAGCAGTTTGGGGGGGGAAGATTCACCCCTCCACTTT.

The rearrangement uses TRBV7-8 and TRBJ2-1, with 8 bases matching TRBD2. The junction had 16 bases not matched to a gene; V was cut back by 5 bases and J by 7 bases. The germline gives CDR1 SGHVS, CDR2 FQNEAQ. CDR3 length equals 17 residues. The CDR3 bases are TGTGCCAGCAGCCCATTCAGCGAGACTAGCGCTGGAAATGAGCAGTTCTTC. It codes for CASSPFSETSAGNEQFF.